Listed here are 11 T cell receptor beta chains from one sample, sequenced in a study of shared clonotypes between healthy human individuals. Assay used: immunoSEQ multiplex PCR; TCRdb lists only in-frame clones, some missing. The table lists about a million clones, about 80% of them singletons. The sample comprised memory CD4+ T cells from PBMCs. Described subset: CD45RA-negative fraction. The origin of the receptors is a man aged 18 to 30 in good health. Some clones in this sample may be carry-over from other donors' samples.

For the CDR3, the DNA is TGTGCCAGCAGTTTAGAAGCGGGAATGGGGGTCTCCTACAATGAGCAGTTCTTC. Encoded protein: CASSLEAGMGVSYNEQFF. The gene calls are TRBV27 and TRBJ2-1, with TRBD2 matching 7 bases. CDR3 length: 18 residues. The ends lost 2 bases at V and 0 bases at J; junction bases unmatched: 10. Per germline, CDR1 MNHEY and CDR2 SMNVEV (reference sequence).

About this clone itself: A read error may explain this, as a much larger clone is one base away. The chain couples TRBV30 to TRBJ2-6; possible D gene TRBD2, 7 bases. Per the germline V gene, CDR1 is GTSNPN and CDR2 is SVGIG (reference sequence). The length of the CDR3 is 14 residues. The chain's CDR3 is CTWYGGLGANVLTF. In DNA form, the CDR3 reads TGTACCTGGTACGGGGGGCTTGGGGCCAACGTCCTGACTTTC.

This clone appeared once. The rearrangement uses TRBV30 and TRBJ2-1; TRBD2 matches 8 bases. CDR3 length: 14 residues. V lost 1 base and J lost 8; bases outside the gene matches: 7. Looked up from germline, CDR1 is GTSNPN and CDR2 is SVGIG (reference sequence). The CDR3: CAWSAPGGPDEQFF. CDR3 nucleotides: TGTGCCTGGAGTGCCCCGGGAGGGCCGGATGAGCAGTTCTTC.

J is TRBJ2-5 and V is TRBV10-1; D assignment may be TRBD1 or TRBD2 (5 bases each). The CDR3 extends over 16 amino acids. Looked up from germline, CDR1 is WNHNN and CDR2 is SYGVQD (reference sequence). V gave up 0 bases and J gave up 4 bases, with 15 bases separating them. DNA of the CDR3: TGCGCCAGCAGTGAGTCGATGGGACCCACGCGAGAGACCCAGTACTTC. Its translation: CASSESMGPTRETQYF.

J is TRBJ1-4 and V is TRBV7-9, with D possibly matching TRBD1 (6 bases). The CDR3 has 12 amino acids. The V gene's germline CDR1 is SEHNR and CDR2 FQNEAQ (reference sequence). The CDR3 DNA reads as TGTGCTACAGGGCGGACTAATGAAAAACTGTTTTTT. Translation: CATGRTNEKLFF.

The CDR3 loop reads CASRPPVGGSAQYF. CDR3 sequence (DNA): TGTGCCAGCAGACCCCCCGTGGGCGGGAGCGCCCAGTACTTC. This sequence joins TRBV2 and TRBJ2-5; TRBD2 aligns across 7 bases. The CDR3 extends over 14 amino acids. V was clipped by 6 bases and J by 9 bases; unmatched bases: 13. Germline lookup yields CDR1 SNHLY and CDR2 FYNNEI.

The chain recombines TRBV28 with TRBJ2-7, with D possibly being TRBD1 (6 bases). V lost 7 bases, J lost 1 base, and 17 bases lay in between. The length of the CDR3 is 15 residues. CDR1 is MDHEN and CDR2 is SYDVKM in the germline V gene. The DNA of the CDR3 is TGTGCCAGCAATGATGGGACACTCGGATCCTACGAGCAGTACTTC. As protein: CASNDGTLGSYEQYF.

This clone occurred a few times. V usage is TRBV5-4 and J usage is TRBJ2-2; D ambiguous. There are 14 residues in the CDR3. Deletions cut 4 bases from V and 5 bases from J, with 12 bases between. The germline V gene encodes CDR1 SGHNT and CDR2 YYREEE (reference sequence). The CDR3 loop reads CASSPREPTGELFF. The CDR3 bases are TGTGCCAGCAGCCCCCGCGAGCCGACCGGGGAGCTGTTTTTT.

This chain connects TRBV2 to TRBJ2-7; 8 bases align to TRBD1. V shed 6 bases and J 4 bases; nucleotides not matched to a gene: 8. The CDR3 is made up of 14 amino acids. CDR1 is SNHLY and CDR2 is FYNNEI in the germline V gene. As DNA, the CDR3 is TGTGCCAGCAGCTCCCAGGGGGCGCTTTACGAGCAGTACTTC. This codes for CASSSQGALYEQYF.

V is TRBV10-1 and J is TRBJ2-1, with 8 bases matching TRBD2. V trimming: 4 bases; J trimming: 6 bases; junction bases outside the gene matches: 5. The germline gives CDR1 WNHNN, CDR2 SYGVQD (reference sequence). The CDR3 has 14 residues. CDR3 amino acids: CASSASGLVNEQFF. CDR3 nucleotides: TGCGCCAGCAGTGCTAGCGGGTTGGTCAATGAGCAGTTCTTC.

This chain's CDR3 is CASRESGNTIYF. The CDR3 nucleotides read TGTGCCAGCAGGGAATCTGGAAACACCATATATTTT. The chain recombines TRBV7-2 with TRBJ1-3; no clear D. Between the trimmed V and J ends, which lost 6 bases and 1 base, there was a span of 4 bases. Germline lookup yields CDR1 SGHTA and CDR2 FQGNSA. The CDR3 loop spans 12 amino acids. Drawing the rest from reference TRBV7-2 and TRBJ1-3, the complete variable domain is GAGVSQSPSNKVTEKGKDVELRCDPISGHTALYWYRQSLGQGLEFLIYFQGNSAPDKSGLPSDRFSAERTGGSVSTLTIQRTQQEDSAVYLCASRESGNTIYFGEGSWLTVV.